One sample yielded the 10 T cell receptor beta chains listed below, sequenced in a study of T cell repertoires in cytomegalovirus infection (dated by TCRdb to about 2019). The treatment or condition label corresponds to: in vitro stimulation with specific CMV peptide epitopes to enrich CMV-specific T cells. No antigen is known for these receptors. The sequencer was an Illumina HiSeq 1500. TCRdb trimmed public reads at Q25 via fastp, called clones via MiXCR and kept in-frame beta chains. Every entry covers one CDR3 protein and lists the most common genes and DNA from its rows. Within this sample are about half a million distinct CDR3 sequences, with about 33% of them counted one time only. Clones ranked in the top ten supply about a sixth of the sample. The material was cultured PBMCs, obtained from culture after CMV antigen stimulation. These receptors all come from a human donor in good health (CMV status not recorded). Some clones in this sample may be carry-over from other donors' samples.

The chain joins TRBV11-3 to TRBJ2-1, with D maybe TRBD1 (5 bases). V lost 4 bases and J lost 10, with 17 bases in between. CDR3 length: 14 residues. CDR1 is SGHNT and CDR2 is YENEEA in the germline V gene. The CDR3 nucleotides read TGTGCCAGCAGCTCTAGGGGCCTCGTAGAGGAGCAGTTCTTC. Translated: CASSSRGLVEEQFF.

This clonotype came up many times. This sequence joins TRBV7-3 and TRBJ1-2; D is perhaps TRBD1 (6 bases). With 2 bases removed from V and 6 bases from J, the gap between germline ends came to 10 bases. CDR3 length: 13 residues. Looked up from germline, CDR1 is SGHTA and CDR2 is FQGTGA. The CDR3 region has the DNA TGTGCCAGCAGCTTATCACAGGGTAATGGCTACACCTTC. Protein sequence: CASSLSQGNGYTF.

This clonotype was detected many times. This chain joins TRBV7-2 and TRBJ2-5; D is unclear. Germline V gives CDR1 SGHTA, CDR2 FQGNSA. The length of the CDR3 is 14 residues. V lost 5 bases and J lost 1, with 11 bases in between. DNA for the CDR3: TGTGCCAGCAGCCCCCCTGGGGTCCAAGAGACCCAGTACTTC. Amino acid sequence: CASSPPGVQETQYF.

The chain is built from TRBV27 and TRBJ1-2; TRBD1 matches at 9 bases. V gave up 5 bases and J gave up 6 bases; unmatched junction bases: 4. This CDR3 comprises 13 residues. Per the germline V gene, CDR1 is MNHEY and CDR2 is SMNVEV (reference sequence). CDR3 residues: CASSTRTGDGYTF. The CDR3 bases are TGTGCCAGCAGTACCCGGACAGGGGATGGCTACACCTTC.

This clonotype was counted many times. V is TRBV7-2 and J is TRBJ2-1; D possibly corresponds to TRBD2 (6 bases). The V gene lost 2 bases and the J gene lost 9 bases, with 11 bases spanning the gap. This CDR3 is 13 amino acids long. CDR1 and CDR2 from the germline V gene are SGHTA and FQGNSA. The CDR3 loop is CASSLSWGGEQFF. In DNA, the CDR3 is TGTGCCAGCAGCTTAAGTTGGGGAGGTGAGCAGTTCTTC.

V and J are TRBV12-3 or TRBV12-4 and TRBJ2-1; D gene unclear. Trimming took off 5 bases at V and 4 bases at J, with 9 bases between the two ends. This CDR3 has 13 residues. In nucleotides, the CDR3 is TGTGCCAGCAGTCCGTCGCAGTACAATGAGCAGTTCTTC. Translating it yields CASSPSQYNEQFF.

The chain employs TRBV20-1 and TRBJ1-5, with a possible D match to TRBD1 (5 bases). There are 15 residues in the CDR3. V was pared by 5 bases and J by 6 bases, with 20 bases between. The germline gives CDR1 DFQATT, CDR2 SNEGSKA (reference sequence). The CDR3: CSAANPGRELQPQHF. DNA of the CDR3: TGCAGTGCTGCGAACCCGGGACGTGAACTTCAGCCCCAGCATTTT.

This clonotype has ten or more counts. The chain has TRBV7-9 and TRBJ2-1; D unclear. Per the germline V gene, CDR1 is SEHNR and CDR2 is FQNEAQ (reference sequence). The CDR3 has 11 residues. The V and J ends lost 1 base and 7 bases respectively, with 2 bases between them. The chain's CDR3 is CASSLGNEQFF. CDR3 bases: TGTGCCAGCAGCTTAGGGAATGAGCAGTTCTTC.

The rearrangement joins TRBV27 to TRBJ1-5; D perhaps matches TRBD1 (6 bases). The V and J ends lost 5 bases and 6 bases respectively, with 20 bases between them. Germline lookup yields CDR1 MNHEY and CDR2 SMNVEV (reference sequence). The CDR3 is 16 residues long. The CDR3 sequence: CASSPHRVMAGQPQHF. The CDR3 DNA follows: TGTGCCAGCAGTCCGCACAGGGTTATGGCGGGTCAGCCCCAGCATTTT.

At least ten counts were recorded for this clonotype. The J gene is TRBJ2-7, the V gene TRBV7-2; no reliable D call. Germline CDR1 SGHTA, CDR2 FQGNSA. V was shortened by 2 bases and J by 2 bases, with 7 bases between the two germline ends. CDR3 length: 13 residues. This CDR3 reads CASSLTGAYEQYF. In DNA form, the CDR3 reads TGTGCCAGCAGCTTAACCGGCGCCTACGAGCAGTACTTC.